This T cell receptor (beta chain) was recorded in a study of naive and memory T cell subsets. This clonotype is medium-sized (0.01 to 0.1%) in the sample. This CDR3 comprises 14 residues. Looked up from germline, CDR1 is SNHLY and CDR2 is FYNNEI. V was shortened by 3 bases and J by 2 bases, with 11 bases between the two germline ends. Stated treatment: skin biopsy from PPD injection site in Mantoux-positive individual. Reverse transcription used DNase-treated unsorted total RNA, aiming for about 1 to 1000 ng. For blood and skin samples, reverse transcription used TCR alpha and beta constant primers. The SP2 primer and nested alpha and beta constant region primers amplified ligated cDNA in four rounds. From the UMI-ligation and nested PCR reads, TCRdb called clonotypes with MiXCR, one entry per CDR3 protein. The sample holds about 20,000 distinct CDR3 sequences, 8% to 10% seen once.

This chain connects TRBV2 to TRBJ2-7; D is undetermined. The material was skin, obtained from a tuberculin skin test site. The sequence came from an adult in good health. As DNA, the CDR3 is TGTGCCAGCAGTGATCGGACGGGCACCTACGAGCAGTACTTC. Translation gives CASSDRTGTYEQYF.